This T cell receptor (beta chain) was retrieved from a study of T-cell reconstitution after alpha-beta-depleted transplantation in children. There are many counts of this clonotype. Preparing the TCRbeta library involved the use of unique molecular identifiers. TCRdb re-called the PCR reads through MiXCR, storing one row per CDR3 protein. The data contain over 400,000 distinct CDR3 sequences, 9.5% to 15% of them singletons. V lost 8 bases to trimming and J lost 7 bases; unmatched junction nucleotides: 10. CDR3 length: 15 amino acids. Germline V gene lookup returns CDR1 SGHTA and CDR2 FQGTGA. The material was PBMCs from the stem cell graft donor, obtained from the stem cell graft. The V call is TRBV7-3, the J call TRBJ2-1, with 11 bases lining up with TRBD2. The receptor was derived from a human donor who donated a stem cell graft to a child with combined immunodeficiency. The CDR3 DNA reads TGTGCCAGCGGACTAGCGGGCCTCCCTGGGAATGAGCAGTTCTTC. As protein: CASGLAGLPGNEQFF.